Here is one T cell receptor beta chain with its context. As yet, its antigen is unknown. CDR3 length: 16 residues. CDR1 and CDR2 from the germline V gene are MNHNS and SASEGT. Trimming removed 3 bases from V and 4 bases from J, with 16 bases in between. This record comes from a study of blood T cells in healthy people across ages. Study results and limitations: Without sorted subsets, naive and antigen-experienced compartments could not be conclusively compared.

The second PCR ran 7 to 11 cycles with a sample-barcoded 5' primer and J-beta primers. TCRdb fed the 5' RACE reads into MiXCR, producing one record per CDR3 protein. The sample holds about 1,000,000 distinct CDR3 sequences; 40% to 45% are singletons and the top ten take over 15%. Sequencing was done on a sample of blood. The sequence was collected from a woman aged 55-69 years in good health. This chain uses TRBV6-1 with TRBJ1-3; TRBD1 is a possible D gene (6 bases). CDR3 in DNA: TGTGCCAGCAGTGACCCCCGGGGGGCATCGGGAAACACCATATATTTT. Amino acid sequence: CASSDPRGASGNTIYF.